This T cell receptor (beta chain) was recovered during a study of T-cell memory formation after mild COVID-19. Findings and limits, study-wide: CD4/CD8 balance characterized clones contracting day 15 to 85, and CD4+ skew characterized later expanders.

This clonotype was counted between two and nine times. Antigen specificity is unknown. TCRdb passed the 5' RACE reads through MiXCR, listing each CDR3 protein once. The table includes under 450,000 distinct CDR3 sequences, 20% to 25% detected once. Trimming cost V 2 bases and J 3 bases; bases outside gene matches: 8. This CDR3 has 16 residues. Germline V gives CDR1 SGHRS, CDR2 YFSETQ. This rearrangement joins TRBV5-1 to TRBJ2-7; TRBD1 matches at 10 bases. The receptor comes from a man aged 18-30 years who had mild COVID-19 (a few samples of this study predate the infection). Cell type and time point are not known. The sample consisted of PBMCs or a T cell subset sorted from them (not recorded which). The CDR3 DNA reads TGCGCCAGCAGCTTAAGCTCGGGGACAGGGGTCTACGAGCAGTACTTC. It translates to CASSLSSGTGVYEQYF.